This T cell receptor beta chain came from a study of cytotoxic CD8 clonotypes in ibrutinib-treated CLL. Turning to the study itself: Response was recorded as partial in 25 or so patients and complete in 2; at median approximately 63 months, approximately 14 remained remitted and roughly 12 had progressed.

The assay was immunoSEQ multiplex PCR, and TCRdb's table has in-frame clones only and misses some. The table includes hundreds of thousands of clones, about three quarters detected once. The germline V gene has CDR1 LGHNA and CDR2 YSLEER. The CDR3 sequence is 16 residues long. With V trimmed by 2 bases and J by 4 bases, 10 bases remained unmatched. Broader study findings: Against age-matched healthy donors, baseline clonality ran higher and tracked circulating CD8+ T-cell counts. At ibrutinib response, clonality increased, and at progression it declined back toward baseline.

About this clone: The antigen is undetermined.

This sequence originates from a human donor with chronic lymphocytic leukemia. V and J are TRBV4-3 and TRBJ1-1; 7 bases align to TRBD1. The sequences come from PBMCs, collected after 12 months of ibrutinib treatment. CDR3 DNA: TGCGCCAGCAGCCAACATCACAGGGGCGGCGGCACTGAAGCTTTCTTT. Its protein is CASSQHHRGGGTEAFF.